This TCR beta chain was sequenced in a study of CD4 T cells in relation to SARS-CoV-2 and coronaviruses. V shed 7 bases and J shed 2 bases, with 9 bases lying between them. Germline loops: CDR1 MNHEY, CDR2 SVGAGI. This CDR3 is 13 amino acids long. Sequenced by immunoSEQ multiplex PCR; TCRdb stores in-frame clones only, minus some. The sample lists approximately 37,000 clones; 80% to 90% were seen once. Sequenced sample: memory CD4+ T cells from PBMCs. The clonotype originates from an adult with COVID-19. V usage is TRBV6-5 and J usage is TRBJ1-3; D uncertain. The CDR3 region has the DNA TGTGCCAGCAAGTCCCGTGCTGGAAACACCATATATTTT. Its protein product is CASKSRAGNTIYF.